The 23 T cell receptor beta chains below come from one sample, sequenced in a study of identical twins (dated by TCRdb to the mid-2010s). The library was built by means of 5' RACE. Sequencing was performed on an Illumina HiSeq 2000. TCRdb trimmed public reads at Q25 via fastp, called clones via MiXCR and kept in-frame beta chains. Each entry merges the rows of one CDR3 protein and shows their most common DNA and genes. The sample table records about 200,000 distinct CDR3 sequences; approximately 7.1% of these occur just once. Approximately 15% of the sample is in the top ten clones. This same sample was also taken into another study, of T cells expressing NK-cell markers.

Sequenced sample: CD8+ T cells sorted from blood. The origin of the receptors is a woman younger than 35 in good health.

This clonotype was counted a few times. The genes are TRBV20-1 and TRBJ2-5, with D perhaps matching TRBD2 (5 bases). The CDR3 spans 15 residues. Germline loops: CDR1 DFQATT, CDR2 SNEGSKA (reference sequence). V was cut by 3 bases and J by 1 base, with 15 bases left in between. DNA for the CDR3: TGCAGTGCTAGTACCTCGCAGCGGCCCCAAGAGACCCAGTACTTC. This sequence encodes CSASTSQRPQETQYF.

This clonotype was detected many times. J is TRBJ2-3 and V is TRBV9; 7 bases map to TRBD2. V was clipped by 4 bases and J by 6 bases; unmatched bases: 11. Germline values: CDR1 SGDLS, CDR2 YYNGEE. The CDR3 is 15 amino acids. The CDR3 DNA reads TGTGCCAGCAGCCCCCCGGCTAGCGGTGGGGATACGCAGTATTTT. This sequence encodes CASSPPASGGDTQYF.

This clonotype has just a few counts. This chain connects TRBV6-6 to TRBJ2-7; no definite D call. The CDR3 length is 13 residues. Looked up from germline, CDR1 is MNHNY and CDR2 is SVGAGI (reference sequence). V was trimmed by 6 bases and J by 6 bases, leaving 15 bases between them. In nucleotides, the CDR3 is TGTGCCAGCAGGAACGGGTCAGACCTCGAGCAGTACTTC. It encodes CASRNGSDLEQYF.

The table lists this clonotype with a few counts. The J gene is TRBJ1-1, the V gene TRBV7-8; D may be TRBD1 (5 bases). V lost 0 bases to trimming and J lost 7 bases, with 9 bases between them. The CDR3 has 13 amino acids. The germline gives CDR1 SGHVS, CDR2 FQNEAQ. CDR3 sequence reads: CASSLAQGNEAFF. The CDR3 DNA sequence: TGTGCCAGCAGCTTAGCCCAGGGCAATGAAGCTTTCTTT.

The chain combines TRBV12-3 or TRBV12-4 with TRBJ2-7, with no clear D. This CDR3 contains 12 residues. The V gene lost 3 bases and the J gene lost 3 bases, with 6 bases spanning the gap. CDR3 nucleotides: TGTGCCAGCAGTTTTGTCCTCTACGAGCAGTACTTC. Translated: CASSFVLYEQYF.

This clonotype was seen repeatedly, ten times or more. The chain links TRBV7-8 to TRBJ1-5; no firm D call. The V and J ends lost 1 base and 6 bases respectively, with 7 bases between them. This CDR3 comprises 13 residues. Germline-derived CDR1 and CDR2 are SGHVS and FQNEAQ. CDR3 residues: CASSLGFTQPQHF. The CDR3 DNA sequence: TGTGCCAGCAGCTTAGGTTTCACTCAGCCCCAGCATTTT.

A few counts support this clonotype. The chain employs TRBV3-1 and TRBJ2-1; TRBD2 agrees at 9 bases. The germline gives CDR1 LGHDT, CDR2 YNNKEL (reference sequence). This CDR3 region has 16 residues. The trim removed 2 bases at V and 5 bases at J, leaving 7 bases unmatched. The CDR3 sequence: CASSQKSGLANNEQFF. CDR3 DNA sequence: TGTGCCAGCAGCCAAAAATCGGGACTAGCAAACAATGAGCAGTTCTTC.

This sequence joins TRBV2 and TRBJ2-7; 8 nucleotides match TRBD1. V trimming: 1 base; J trimming: 3 bases; junction bases outside the gene matches: 8. The CDR3 has 16 residues. Looked up from germline, CDR1 is SNHLY and CDR2 is FYNNEI. The CDR3 is CASSEGRQGILYEQYF. The CDR3 bases are TGTGCCAGCAGTGAAGGTAGACAGGGGATTCTCTACGAGCAGTACTTC.

This clonotype occurred many times. V usage is TRBV10-3 and J usage is TRBJ2-7, with D perhaps TRBD2 (6 bases). V shed 8 bases and J shed 3 bases, with 14 bases lying between them. Germline V gene lookup returns CDR1 ENHRY and CDR2 SYGVKD. This CDR3 spans 13 amino acids. The chain's CDR3 is CAISGGDFYEQYF. CDR3 DNA sequence: TGTGCCATCTCGGGCGGGGACTTCTACGAGCAGTACTTC.

V and J are TRBV15 and TRBJ2-7, with 7 positions matching TRBD2. The germline V gene has CDR1 LNHNV and CDR2 YYDKDF (reference sequence). The CDR3 has 14 amino acids. Trimming took 0 bases from V and 5 from J; bases not matched to a gene: 4. In DNA form, the CDR3 reads TGTGCCACCAGCAGAGAGTTGGGAGGGCACGAGCAGTACTTC. Its protein product is CATSRELGGHEQYF.

The rearrangement uses TRBV7-2 and TRBJ1-2; no definite D call. CDR3 length: 14 amino acids. The ends were cut back, 5 bases at V and 4 bases at J, with 14 bases in the middle. The germline CDR1 and CDR2 sequences are SGHTA and FQGNSA. This chain's CDR3 is CASSQGSGSYGYTF. CDR3 DNA: TGTGCCAGCAGCCAAGGTTCGGGGAGCTATGGCTACACCTTC.

The chain uses TRBV9 and TRBJ2-1, with TRBD1 identical over 9 bases. The CDR3 has 12 residues. Germline lookup yields CDR1 SGDLS and CDR2 YYNGEE. Losses at the gene ends were 3 bases for V and 12 bases for J; bases not matched to a gene: 4. CDR3 DNA sequence: TGTGCCAGCAGCGCCAGACAGGGGGGGCAGTTCTTC. Translation: CASSARQGGQFF.

The V gene is TRBV12-3 or TRBV12-4, the J gene TRBJ2-7, with 10 bases aligning to TRBD2. There are 14 residues in the CDR3. With V trimmed by 7 bases and J by 6 bases, 9 bases remained unmatched. CDR3: CASKASGRASEQYF. The CDR3 nucleotides read TGTGCCAGCAAAGCCAGCGGGAGGGCCTCCGAGCAGTACTTC.

This clonotype was seen more than once but under ten times. V and J are TRBV2 and TRBJ2-1, with D possibly being TRBD2 (6 bases). Germline assignment: CDR1 SNHLY and CDR2 FYNNEI. The V gene lost 2 bases and the J gene lost 10 bases, with 18 bases spanning the gap. The CDR3 is made up of 15 amino acids. The CDR3 DNA sequence: TGTGCCAGCAGTGAAATATCATTAGTGGGGAGGGAGCAGTTCTTC. As protein: CASSEISLVGREQFF.

The chain's CDR3 is CASSFGLTPFF. In DNA form, the CDR3 reads TGTGCCAGCAGCTTCGGACTTACACCGTTCTTC. The chain links TRBV7-9 to TRBJ2-1, with a weak D call TRBD2 (5 bases). V was trimmed by 3 bases and J by 15 bases, leaving 12 bases between them. The CDR3 has 11 amino acids. The germline V gene has CDR1 SEHNR and CDR2 FQNEAQ (reference sequence).

This clonotype appeared many times. The chain employs TRBV12-3 or TRBV12-4 and TRBJ2-3, with D uncertain. The CDR3 has 15 residues. V was clipped by 1 base and J by 0 bases, with 8 bases between them. CDR3 nucleotides: TGTGCCAGCAGTTTAGACGGATCTAGCACAGATACGCAGTATTTT. Its translation: CASSLDGSSTDTQYF.

This clonotype has at least ten counts. The chain uses TRBV9 and TRBJ2-1, with 8 bases that match TRBD2. The V segment lost 5 bases and the J segment 7 bases; nucleotides outside the gene matches: 5. CDR3 length: 13 residues. Germline CDR1 SGDLS, CDR2 YYNGEE. The DNA of the CDR3 is TGTGCCAGCAGAGCGGGAGAAGAGAATGAGCAGTTCTTC. Amino acid sequence: CASRAGEENEQFF. The full variable domain, completed using reference TRBV9 and TRBJ2-1, is DSGVTQTPKHLITATGQRVTLRCSPRSGDLSVYWYQQSLDQGLQFLIQYYNGEERAKGNILERFSAQQFPDLHSELNLSSLELGDSALYFCASRAGEENEQFFGPGTRLTVL.

This clonotype was counted between two and nine times. This sequence joins TRBV7-3 and TRBJ2-1; 8 bases fit TRBD1. The junction had 9 bases not matched to a gene; V was cut back by 6 bases and J by 8 bases. This CDR3 spans 14 amino acids. Germline V gene sequence: CDR1 SGHTA, CDR2 FQGTGA. CDR3 coding DNA: TGTGCCAGCAGTGGGTCAGGGGGCGGGGATGAGCAGTTCTTC. Amino acids: CASSGSGGGDEQFF.

The chain links TRBV7-8 to TRBJ2-7; 10 positions agree with TRBD2. The CDR3 loop spans 15 amino acids. V was clipped by 3 bases and J by 5 bases; unmatched bases: 7. Germline values: CDR1 SGHVS, CDR2 FQNEAQ. The CDR3 nucleotides are TGTGCCAGCAGCTTGGTAGCGGGGGGTCAGGACGAGCAGTACTTC. Its protein is CASSLVAGGQDEQYF.

This clonotype was counted between two and nine times. This chain links TRBV2 with TRBJ2-3; maybe TRBD1 (6 bases). CDR3 size: 17 residues. Looked up from germline, CDR1 is SNHLY and CDR2 is FYNNEI. V was shortened by 0 bases and J by 6 bases, with 19 bases between the two germline ends. CDR3 coding DNA: TGTGCCAGCAGTGAAGCTGATGACAGGCCGGGAACGGATACGCAGTATTTT. Translation gives CASSEADDRPGTDTQYF.

V usage is TRBV27 and J usage is TRBJ2-7; TRBD1 aligns across 9 bases. CDR1 and CDR2 (germline): MNHEY, SMNVEV (reference sequence). The CDR3 spans 14 residues. V was clipped by 4 bases and J by 5 bases; unmatched bases: 6. The CDR3 coding sequence is TGTGCCAGCAGTTCCCGGACAGGGGTTCACGAGCAGTACTTC. Its translation is CASSSRTGVHEQYF.

This clonotype was seen repeatedly, ten times or more. This sequence joins TRBV9 and TRBJ2-3; TRBD1 or TRBD2 may be the D gene (5 bases each). V was clipped by 0 bases and J by 5 bases, with 7 bases between them. This CDR3 region has 13 residues. Per the germline V gene, CDR1 is SGDLS and CDR2 is YYNGEE. The CDR3 bases are TGTGCCAGCAGCGTAGGAGGGGAAGATACGCAGTATTTT. Its translation: CASSVGGEDTQYF.

This clonotype has at least ten counts. The chain joins TRBV11-2 to TRBJ2-3; no clear D. The V gene's germline CDR1 is SGHAT and CDR2 FQNNGV. V gave up 4 bases and J gave up 5 bases, with 10 bases separating them. The CDR3 is made up of 13 amino acids. In DNA form, the CDR3 reads TGTGCCAGCAGCTCCGCGGTGGGAGATACGCAGTATTTT. This codes for CASSSAVGDTQYF.